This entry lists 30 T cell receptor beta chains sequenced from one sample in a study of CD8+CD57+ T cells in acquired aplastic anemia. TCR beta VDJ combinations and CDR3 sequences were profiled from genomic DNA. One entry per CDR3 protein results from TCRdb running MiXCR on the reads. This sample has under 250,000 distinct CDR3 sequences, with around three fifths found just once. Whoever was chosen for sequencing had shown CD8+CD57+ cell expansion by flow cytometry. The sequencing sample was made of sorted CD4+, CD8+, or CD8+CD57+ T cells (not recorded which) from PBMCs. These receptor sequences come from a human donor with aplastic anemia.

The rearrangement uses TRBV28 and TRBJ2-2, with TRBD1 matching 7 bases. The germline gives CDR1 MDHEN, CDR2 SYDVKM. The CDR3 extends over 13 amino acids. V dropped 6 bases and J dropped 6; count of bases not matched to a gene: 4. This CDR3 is CASRIDRAGELFF. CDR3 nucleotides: TGTGCCAGCAGGATTGACAGGGCCGGGGAGCTGTTTTTT.

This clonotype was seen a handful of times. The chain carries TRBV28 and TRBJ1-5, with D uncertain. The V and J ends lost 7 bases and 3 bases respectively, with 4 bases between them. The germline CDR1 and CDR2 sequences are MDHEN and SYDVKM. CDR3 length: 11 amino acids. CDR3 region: CASTSNQPQHF. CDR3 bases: TGTGCCAGCACATCCAATCAGCCCCAGCATTTT.

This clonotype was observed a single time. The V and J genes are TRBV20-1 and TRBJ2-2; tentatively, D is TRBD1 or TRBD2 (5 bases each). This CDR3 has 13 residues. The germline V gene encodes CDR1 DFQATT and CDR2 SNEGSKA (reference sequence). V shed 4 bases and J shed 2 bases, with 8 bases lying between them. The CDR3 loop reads CSAMGPNTGELFF. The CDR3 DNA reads TGCAGTGCTATGGGACCTAACACCGGGGAGCTGTTTTTT.

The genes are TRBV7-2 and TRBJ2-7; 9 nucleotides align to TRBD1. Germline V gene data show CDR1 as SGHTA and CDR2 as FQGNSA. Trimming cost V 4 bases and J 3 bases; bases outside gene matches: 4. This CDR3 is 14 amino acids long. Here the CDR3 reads CASSYRQGDYEQYF. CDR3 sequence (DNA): TGTGCCAGCAGCTACCGACAGGGGGACTACGAGCAGTACTTC. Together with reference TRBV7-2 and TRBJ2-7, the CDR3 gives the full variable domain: GAGVSQSPSNKVTEKGKDVELRCDPISGHTALYWYRQSLGQGLEFLIYFQGNSAPDKSGLPSDRFSAERTGGSVSTLTIQRTQQEDSAVYLCASSYRQGDYEQYFGPGTRLTVT.

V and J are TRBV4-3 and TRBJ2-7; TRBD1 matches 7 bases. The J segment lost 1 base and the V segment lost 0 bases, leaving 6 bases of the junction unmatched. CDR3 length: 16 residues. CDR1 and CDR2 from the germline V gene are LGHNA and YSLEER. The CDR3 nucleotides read TGCGCCAGCAGCCAAGAACTCGGGACAGTGTCCTACGAGCAGTACTTC. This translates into CASSQELGTVSYEQYF.

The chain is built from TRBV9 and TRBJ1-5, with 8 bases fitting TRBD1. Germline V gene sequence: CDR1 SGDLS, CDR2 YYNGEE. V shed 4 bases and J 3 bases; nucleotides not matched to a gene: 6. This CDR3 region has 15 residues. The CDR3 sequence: CASSSDRGTNQPQHF. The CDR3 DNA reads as TGTGCCAGCAGCTCAGACAGGGGAACCAATCAGCCCCAGCATTTT.

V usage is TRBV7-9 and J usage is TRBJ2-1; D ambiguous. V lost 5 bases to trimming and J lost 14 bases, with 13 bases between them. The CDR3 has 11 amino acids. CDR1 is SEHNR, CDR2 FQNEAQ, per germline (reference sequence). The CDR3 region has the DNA TGTGCCAGCAGCACGTGGGTAGGAGAGTTCTTC. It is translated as CASSTWVGEFF.

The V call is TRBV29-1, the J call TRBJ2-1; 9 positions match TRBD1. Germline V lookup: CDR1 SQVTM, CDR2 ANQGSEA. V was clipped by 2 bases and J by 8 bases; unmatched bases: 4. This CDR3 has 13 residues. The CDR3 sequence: CSVEHRGHDEQFF. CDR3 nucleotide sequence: TGCAGCGTTGAACACAGGGGGCACGATGAGCAGTTCTTC.

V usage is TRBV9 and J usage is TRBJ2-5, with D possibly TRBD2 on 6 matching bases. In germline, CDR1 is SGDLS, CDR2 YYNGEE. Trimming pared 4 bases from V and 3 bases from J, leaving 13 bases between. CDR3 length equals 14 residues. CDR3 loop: CASSSGTLKETQYF. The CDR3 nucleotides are TGTGCCAGCAGCTCCGGGACTCTCAAAGAGACCCAGTACTTC.

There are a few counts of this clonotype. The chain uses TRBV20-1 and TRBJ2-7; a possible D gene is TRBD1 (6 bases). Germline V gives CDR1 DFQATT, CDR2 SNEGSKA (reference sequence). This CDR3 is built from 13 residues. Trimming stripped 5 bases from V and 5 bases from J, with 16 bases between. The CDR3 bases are TGCAGTGCTCTTGCTCCTAGGGGGAACGAGCAGTACTTC. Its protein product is CSALAPRGNEQYF.

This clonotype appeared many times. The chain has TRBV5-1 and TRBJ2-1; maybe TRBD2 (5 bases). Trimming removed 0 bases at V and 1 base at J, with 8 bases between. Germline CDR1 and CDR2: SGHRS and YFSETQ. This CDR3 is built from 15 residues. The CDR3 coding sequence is TGCGCCAGCAGCTTGGTGCCGGGGTCCTACAATGAGCAGTTCTTC. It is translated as CASSLVPGSYNEQFF. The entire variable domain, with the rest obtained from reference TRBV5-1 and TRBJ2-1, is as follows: KAGVTQTPRYLIKTRGQQVTLSCSPISGHRSVSWYQQTPGQGLQFLFEYFSETQRNKGNFPGRFSGRQFSNSRSEMNVSTLELGDSALYLCASSLVPGSYNEQFFGPGTRLTVL.

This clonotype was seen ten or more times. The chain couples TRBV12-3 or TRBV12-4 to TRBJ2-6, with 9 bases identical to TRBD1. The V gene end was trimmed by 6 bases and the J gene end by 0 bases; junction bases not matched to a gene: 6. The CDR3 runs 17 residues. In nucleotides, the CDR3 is TGTGCCAGCAGACCCGGGACAGGGTACTCTGGGGCCAACGTCCTGACTTTC. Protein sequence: CASRPGTGYSGANVLTF.

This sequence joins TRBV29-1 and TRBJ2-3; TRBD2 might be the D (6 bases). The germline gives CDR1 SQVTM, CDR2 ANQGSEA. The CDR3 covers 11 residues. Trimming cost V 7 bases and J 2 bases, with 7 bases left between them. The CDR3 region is CSGGTTDTQYF. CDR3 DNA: TGCAGCGGCGGGACCACAGATACGCAGTATTTT.

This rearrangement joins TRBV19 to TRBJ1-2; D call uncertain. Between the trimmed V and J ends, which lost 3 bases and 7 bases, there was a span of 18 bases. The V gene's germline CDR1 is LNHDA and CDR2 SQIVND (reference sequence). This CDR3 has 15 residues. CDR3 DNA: TGTGCCAGTAGTATCGCGTCCCCTGAGGTCGGTGGCTACACCTTC. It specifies CASSIASPEVGGYTF.

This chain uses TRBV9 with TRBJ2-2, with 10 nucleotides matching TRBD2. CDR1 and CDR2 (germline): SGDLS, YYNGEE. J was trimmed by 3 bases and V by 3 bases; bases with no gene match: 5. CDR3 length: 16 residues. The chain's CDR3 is CASSAGLAAYTGELFF. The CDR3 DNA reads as TGTGCCAGCAGCGCTGGACTAGCGGCTTACACCGGGGAGCTGTTTTTT.

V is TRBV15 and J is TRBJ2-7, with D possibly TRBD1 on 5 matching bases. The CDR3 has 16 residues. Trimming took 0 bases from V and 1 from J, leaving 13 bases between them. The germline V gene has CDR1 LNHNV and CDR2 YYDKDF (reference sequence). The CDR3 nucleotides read TGTGCCACCAGCAGAGATAATACAAGGGGTTCCTACGAGCAGTACTTC. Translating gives CATSRDNTRGSYEQYF.

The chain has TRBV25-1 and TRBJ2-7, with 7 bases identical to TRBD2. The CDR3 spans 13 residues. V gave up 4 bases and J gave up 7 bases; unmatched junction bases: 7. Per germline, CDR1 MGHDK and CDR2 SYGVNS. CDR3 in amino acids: CASSAALGGEQYF. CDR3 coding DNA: TGTGCCAGCAGTGCCGCACTGGGGGGGGAGCAGTACTTC.

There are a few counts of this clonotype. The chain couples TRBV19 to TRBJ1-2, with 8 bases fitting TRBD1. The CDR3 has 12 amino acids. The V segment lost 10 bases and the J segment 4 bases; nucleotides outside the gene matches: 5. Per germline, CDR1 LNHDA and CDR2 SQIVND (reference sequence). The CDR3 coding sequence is TGTGCCACCCGGACAGGGAGCTATGGCTACACCTTC. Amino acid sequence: CATRTGSYGYTF.

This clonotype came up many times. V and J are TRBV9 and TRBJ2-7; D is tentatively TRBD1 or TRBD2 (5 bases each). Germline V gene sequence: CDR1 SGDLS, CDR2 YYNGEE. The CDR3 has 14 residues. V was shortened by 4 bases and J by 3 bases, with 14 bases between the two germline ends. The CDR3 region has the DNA TGTGCCAGCAGCCTCGGGACGGAGAACTACGAGCAGTACTTC. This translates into CASSLGTENYEQYF.

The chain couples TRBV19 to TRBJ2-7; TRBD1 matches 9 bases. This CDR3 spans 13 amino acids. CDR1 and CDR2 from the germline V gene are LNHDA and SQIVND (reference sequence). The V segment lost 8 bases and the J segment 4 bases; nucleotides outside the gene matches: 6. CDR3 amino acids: CASGGQGIYEQYF. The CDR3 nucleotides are TGTGCCAGTGGCGGACAGGGGATATACGAGCAGTACTTC.

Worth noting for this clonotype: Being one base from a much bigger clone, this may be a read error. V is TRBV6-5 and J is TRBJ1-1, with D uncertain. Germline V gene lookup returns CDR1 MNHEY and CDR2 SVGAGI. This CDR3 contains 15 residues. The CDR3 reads CTSSETKPMNTEAFF. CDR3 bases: TGTACCAGCAGTGAGACAAAACCCATGAACACTGAAGCTTTCTTT.

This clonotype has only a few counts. The CDR3: CASSLKRDTQYF. In nucleotides, the CDR3 is TGTGCCAGCAGTTTGAAGCGAGATACGCAGTATTTT. V gene TRBV12-3 or TRBV12-4 combines with J gene TRBJ2-3; D is ambiguous. The CDR3 has 12 residues. Trimming left V 3 bases short and J 5 bases short, with 6 bases between.

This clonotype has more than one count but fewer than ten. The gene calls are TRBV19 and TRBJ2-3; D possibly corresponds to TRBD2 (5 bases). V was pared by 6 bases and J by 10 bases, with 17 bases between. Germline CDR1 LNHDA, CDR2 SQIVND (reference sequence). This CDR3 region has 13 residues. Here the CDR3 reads CASSPPLERAQYF. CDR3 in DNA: TGTGCCAGTAGCCCCCCGCTGGAGAGGGCGCAGTATTTT.

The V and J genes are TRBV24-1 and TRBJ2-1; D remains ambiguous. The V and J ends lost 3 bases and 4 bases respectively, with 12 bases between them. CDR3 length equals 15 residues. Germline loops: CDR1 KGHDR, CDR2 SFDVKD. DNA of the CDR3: TGTGCCACCAGTGATCGGGCGGTTCCGTACAATGAGCAGTTCTTC. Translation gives CATSDRAVPYNEQFF.

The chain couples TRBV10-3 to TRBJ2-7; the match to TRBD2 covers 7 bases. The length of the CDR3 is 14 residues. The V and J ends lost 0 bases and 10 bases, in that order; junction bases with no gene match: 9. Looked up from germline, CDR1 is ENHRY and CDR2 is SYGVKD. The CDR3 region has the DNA TGTGCCATCAGTGAGTCGAACCTGGGAGGGGATCAGTACTTC. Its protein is CAISESNLGGDQYF.

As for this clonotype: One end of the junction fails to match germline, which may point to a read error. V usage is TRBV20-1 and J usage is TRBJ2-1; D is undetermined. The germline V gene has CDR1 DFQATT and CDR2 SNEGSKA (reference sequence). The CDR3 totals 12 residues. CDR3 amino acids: CCARVQENEQFF. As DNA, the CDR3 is TGCTGTGCTAGAGTTCAGGAAAATGAGCAGTTCTTC.

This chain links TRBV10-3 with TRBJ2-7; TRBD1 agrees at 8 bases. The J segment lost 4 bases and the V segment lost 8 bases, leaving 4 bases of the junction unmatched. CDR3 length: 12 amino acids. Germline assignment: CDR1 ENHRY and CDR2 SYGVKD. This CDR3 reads CAIATGGYEQYF. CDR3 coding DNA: TGTGCCATCGCAACAGGGGGATACGAGCAGTACTTC.

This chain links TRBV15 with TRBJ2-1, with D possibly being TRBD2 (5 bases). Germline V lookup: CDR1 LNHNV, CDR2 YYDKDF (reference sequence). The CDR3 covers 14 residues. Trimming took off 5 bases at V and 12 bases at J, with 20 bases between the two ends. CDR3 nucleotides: TGTGCCACCAGCGAAGCGGATTCCTACAGTGGGCAGTTCTTC. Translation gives CATSEADSYSGQFF.

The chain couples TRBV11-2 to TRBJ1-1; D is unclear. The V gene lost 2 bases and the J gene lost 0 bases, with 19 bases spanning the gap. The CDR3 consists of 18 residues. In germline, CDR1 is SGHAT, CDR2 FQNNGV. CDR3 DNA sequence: TGTGCCAGCAGCTTAAGTCTGGTCACCGGGAAATTGAACACTGAAGCTTTCTTT. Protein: CASSLSLVTGKLNTEAFF.

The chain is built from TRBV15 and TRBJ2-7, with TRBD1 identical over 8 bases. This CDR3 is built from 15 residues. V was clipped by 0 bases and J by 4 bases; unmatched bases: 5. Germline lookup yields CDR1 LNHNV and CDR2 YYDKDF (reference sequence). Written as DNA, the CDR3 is TGTGCCACCAGCAGAGATCAGGGGGCCCCATACGAGCAGTACTTC. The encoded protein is CATSRDQGAPYEQYF. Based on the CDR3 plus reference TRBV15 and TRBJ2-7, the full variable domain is DAMVIQNPRYQVTQFGKPVTLSCSQTLNHNVMYWYQQKSSQAPKLLFHYYDKDFNNEADTPDNFQSRRPNTSFCFLDIRSPGLGDTAMYLCATSRDQGAPYEQYFGPGTRLTVT.